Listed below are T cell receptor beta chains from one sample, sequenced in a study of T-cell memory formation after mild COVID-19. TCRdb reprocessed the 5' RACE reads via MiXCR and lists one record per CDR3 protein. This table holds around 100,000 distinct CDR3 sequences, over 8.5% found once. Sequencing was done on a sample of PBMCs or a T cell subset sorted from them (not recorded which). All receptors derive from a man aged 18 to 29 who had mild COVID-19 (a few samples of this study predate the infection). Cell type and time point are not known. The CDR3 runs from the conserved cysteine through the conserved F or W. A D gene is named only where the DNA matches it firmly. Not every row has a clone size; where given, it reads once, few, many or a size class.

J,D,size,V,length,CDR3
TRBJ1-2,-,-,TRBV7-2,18,CASSLVVSGSNGGYGYTF
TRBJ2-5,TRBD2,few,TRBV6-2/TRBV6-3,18,CASRKVGTSGGSQETQYF
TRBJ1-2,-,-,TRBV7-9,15,CASSPPAWNNYGYTF
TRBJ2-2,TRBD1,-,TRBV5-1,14,CASSFAGGIGELFF
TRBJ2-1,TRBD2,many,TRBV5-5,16,CASSPLAGGSYNEQFF
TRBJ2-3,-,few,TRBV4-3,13,CASSQEGPDTQYF
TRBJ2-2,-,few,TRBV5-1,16,CASRTRLRVSTGELFF
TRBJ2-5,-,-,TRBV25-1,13,CASSEPPGETQYF
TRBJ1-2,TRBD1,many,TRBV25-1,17,CASSEYGRGQEYYGYTF
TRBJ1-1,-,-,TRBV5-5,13,CASSHGTNTEAFF